This T cell receptor (beta chain) was sequenced in a study of T cell repertoires in cytomegalovirus infection. Study-level background: Well-studied HLA-B-restricted CMV epitopes were used in the study alongside recently identified HLA-C-restricted ones. CMV infection plus the matching HLA type was flagged by public TCR beta signatures.

In germline, CDR1 is LNHDA, CDR2 SQIVND (reference sequence). V gave up 8 bases and J gave up 0 bases, with 11 bases separating them. This CDR3 is built from 15 residues. Comments on this clonotype: Antigen: not known.

TCRdb itself ran the reads through MiXCR, one entry per CDR3 protein. The sample has a few hundred thousand distinct CDR3 sequences, approximately 25% seen once; the top ten hold roughly 14%. General observations from the study: Summed public TCR beta family frequency identified CMV carriers bearing the relevant HLA. The study found HLA-C-restricted CMV-specific TCR beta clonotypes dominating the ex vivo response.

This specimen was cultured PBMCs, taken from culture after CMV antigen stimulation. The TCR sequence derives from a human donor in good health (CMV status not recorded). Some clones in this sample may be carry-over from other donors' samples. The chain is built from TRBV19 and TRBJ2-6; unclear D gene. CDR3 loop: CASHPPISGANVLTF. The DNA for the CDR3 is TGTGCCAGTCATCCTCCAATCTCTGGGGCCAACGTCCTGACTTTC.